This TCR beta chain was observed in a study of T cells in Graves' hyperthyroidism and ophthalmopathy. Study at large: Peripheral blood was secured at the point of initial diagnosis, before any treatment. Points from the study as a whole: Blood also contained most expanded thyroid clonotypes above 0.001.

Looked up from germline, CDR1 is DFQATT and CDR2 is SNEGSKA (reference sequence). This CDR3 spans 13 amino acids. V was clipped by 5 bases and J by 5 bases; unmatched bases: 6. This clonotype was picked up many times. Its antigen is unidentified. TCR beta CDR3 sequences were amplified from RNA transcripts. During a first-round RT-PCR of the TCR CDR3, the HTBI primer set was used. TCRdb fed the multiplex PCR reads into MiXCR, producing one record per CDR3 protein. The table lists hundreds of thousands of distinct CDR3 sequences, roughly 15% of them singletons. This sequence was found in a woman aged 18-29 years with Graves' hyperthyroidism. This rearrangement joins TRBV20-1 to TRBJ2-5, with 9 bases aligning to TRBD1. Specimen: blood. CDR3 bases: TGCAGTGCTGGGACAGGGCCGGGGGAGACCCAGTACTTC. Its translation: CSAGTGPGETQYF.